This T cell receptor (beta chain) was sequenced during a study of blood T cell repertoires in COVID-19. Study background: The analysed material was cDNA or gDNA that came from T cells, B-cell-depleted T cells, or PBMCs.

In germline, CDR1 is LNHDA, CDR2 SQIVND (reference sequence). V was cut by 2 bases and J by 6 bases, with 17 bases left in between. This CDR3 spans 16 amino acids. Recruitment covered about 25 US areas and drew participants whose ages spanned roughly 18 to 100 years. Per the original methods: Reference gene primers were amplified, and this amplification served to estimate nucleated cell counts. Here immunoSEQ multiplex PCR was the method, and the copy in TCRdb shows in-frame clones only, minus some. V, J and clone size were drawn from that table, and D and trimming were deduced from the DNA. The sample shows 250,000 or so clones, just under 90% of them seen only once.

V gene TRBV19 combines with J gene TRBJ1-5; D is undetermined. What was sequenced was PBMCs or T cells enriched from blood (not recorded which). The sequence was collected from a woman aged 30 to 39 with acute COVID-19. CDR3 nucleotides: TGTGCCAGTAGTATAAAGCTTGGGTGGGCCCCTCAGCCCCAGCATTTT. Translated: CASSIKLGWAPQPQHF.